Below are 16 T cell receptor beta chains sequenced from a single sample in a study of blood T cell repertoires in COVID-19. Assay: immunoSEQ multiplex PCR; the TCRdb copy retains only in-frame clones and omits some. The table lists fewer than 200,000 clones, 83% of them singletons. The sequencing input was PBMCs or T cells enriched from blood (not recorded which). These receptors were obtained from a woman between 50 and 59 years old who had recovered from COVID-19.

V usage is TRBV11-2 and J usage is TRBJ2-1; D gene unclear. With 2 bases removed from V and 10 bases from J, the gap between germline ends came to 9 bases. The CDR3 is 12 amino acids. Germline V CDR1 and CDR2: SGHAT, FQNNGV. The CDR3 DNA sequence: TGTGCCAGCAGCTTAAGCTTCTTCGAGCAGTTCTTC. This sequence encodes CASSLSFFEQFF. Full variable domain (remainder filled in from reference TRBV11-2 and TRBJ2-1): EAGVAQSPRYKIIEKRQSVAFWCNPISGHATLYWYQQILGQGPKLLIQFQNNGVVDDSQLPKDRFSAERLKGVDSTLKIQPAKLEDSAVYLCASSLSFFEQFFGPGTRLTVL.

This chain joins TRBV11-3 and TRBJ2-2; 9 nucleotides line up with TRBD1. The CDR3 extends over 15 amino acids. Per germline, CDR1 SGHNT and CDR2 YENEEA. V gave up 3 bases and J gave up 5 bases; unmatched junction bases: 4. This CDR3 reads CASSLGQGRTGELFF. The CDR3 DNA reads TGTGCCAGCAGCTTGGGACAGGGACGGACCGGGGAGCTGTTTTTT.

This sequence joins TRBV7-8 and TRBJ2-6, with TRBD2 identical over 8 bases. The CDR3 covers 17 residues. J was trimmed by 0 bases and V by 8 bases; bases with no gene match: 9. Germline CDR1 is SGHVS and CDR2 is FQNEAQ. The CDR3 nucleotides read TGTGCCAGCGGGCCACTAGCGGAAAGCTCTGGGGCCAACGTCCTGACTTTC. Translation: CASGPLAESSGANVLTF.

The V gene is TRBV11-3, the J gene TRBJ2-1; 8 nucleotides agree with TRBD2. Germline-derived CDR1 and CDR2 are SGHNT and YENEEA. The CDR3 has 16 residues. With 5 bases clipped from V and 7 bases from J, the junction kept 13 bases outside the gene matches. In DNA form, the CDR3 reads TGTGCCAGCAGCCCACCAAGCGGGAGTTTGGGGAATGAGCAGTTCTTC. This codes for CASSPPSGSLGNEQFF.

The CDR3 DNA reads as TGTGCCAGCTCACCACCGACCAGCCTACCGCGGGGAAACACCATATATTTT. This gives the protein CASSPPTSLPRGNTIYF. The genes are TRBV18 and TRBJ1-3, with no clear D. This CDR3 is 17 amino acids long. From germline, CDR1 is KGHSH and CDR2 LQKENI. The V end was cut by 0 bases, the J end by 4 bases, with 16 bases between.

The rearrangement links TRBV6-1 to TRBJ2-7, with 8 bases that match TRBD1. This CDR3 is 16 amino acids long. CDR1 and CDR2 from the germline V gene are MNHNS and SASEGT. J gave up 4 bases and V 1 base, and 9 bases lay outside the gene matches. The CDR3 region is CASSEGQGAPSYEQYV. Written as DNA, the CDR3 is TGTGCCAGCAGTGAAGGTCAGGGGGCCCCCTCTTACGAGCAGTACGTC.

The J gene is TRBJ2-5, the V gene TRBV27; 9 bases line up with TRBD1. The V and J ends lost 5 bases and 2 bases, in that order; junction bases with no gene match: 3. Germline CDR1 MNHEY, CDR2 SMNVEV (reference sequence). The CDR3 has 14 amino acids. CDR3 bases: TGTGCCAGCAGTGGACAGGGGTGGCAAGAGACCCAGTACTTC. Protein sequence: CASSGQGWQETQYF.

This clone showed up just once. Here the CDR3 reads CASSIRQKTQTSHGYTF. In DNA, the CDR3 is TGTGCCAGTAGTATTCGACAGAAAACGCAAACTTCCCATGGCTACACCTTC. The chain combines TRBV19 with TRBJ1-2; a weak D match, TRBD1 (5 bases). In germline, CDR1 is LNHDA, CDR2 SQIVND (reference sequence). Trimming cost V 3 bases and J 6 bases, with 23 bases left between them. The CDR3 is 17 amino acids.

In its sample, this clone was seen a few times. This rearrangement joins TRBV18 to TRBJ2-1, with 7 bases lining up with TRBD2. The V segment lost 0 bases and the J segment 10 bases; nucleotides outside the gene matches: 15. Germline CDR1 is KGHSH and CDR2 is LQKENI. CDR3 length: 17 amino acids. CDR3 amino acids: CASSPPPASGRGQEQFF. CDR3 DNA: TGTGCCAGCTCACCACCTCCGGCTAGCGGACGTGGGCAGGAGCAGTTCTTC.

This clone was observed a handful of times. The chain has TRBV11-3 and TRBJ1-1, with a weak D call TRBD1 (6 bases). The V end lost 5 bases, the J end lost 13 bases, and 23 bases lay between the germline ends. CDR1 SGHNT and CDR2 YENEEA come from the germline V gene. CDR3 size: 14 residues. CDR3 nucleotide sequence: TGTGCCAGCAGCGGAGGCGGGGGCTTTTTCTCTGTTTTCTTT. It specifies CASSGGGGFFSVFF. Drawing the rest from reference TRBV11-3 and TRBJ1-1, the complete variable domain is EAGVVQSPRYKIIEKKQPVAFWCNPISGHNTLYWYLQNLGQGPELLIRYENEEAVDDSQLPKDRFSAERLKGVDSTLKIQPAELGDSAVYLCASSGGGGFFSVFFGQGTRLTVV.

The chain uses TRBV7-2 and TRBJ2-5, with D possibly TRBD2 on 5 matching bases. V was clipped by 0 bases and J by 5 bases, with 10 bases between them. The CDR3 has 14 amino acids. Germline assignment: CDR1 SGHTA and CDR2 FQGNSA. The DNA for the CDR3 is TGTGCCAGCAGCTTAGCGGGAGCTGGGGAGACCCAGTACTTC. Translating it yields CASSLAGAGETQYF.

The chain is built from TRBV29-1 and TRBJ2-5; TRBD1 agrees at 9 bases. Losses at the gene ends were 3 bases for V and 2 bases for J; bases not matched to a gene: 7. The CDR3 spans 15 residues. Germline lookup yields CDR1 SQVTM and CDR2 ANQGSEA. The CDR3 is CSVEGDRGSQETQYF. The CDR3 nucleotides read TGCAGCGTTGAGGGAGACAGGGGGTCTCAAGAGACCCAGTACTTC.

The rearrangement joins TRBV30 to TRBJ1-1; 7 nucleotides align to TRBD1. The CDR3 has 14 residues. Unmatched junction bases numbered 7, after V lost 4 bases and J lost 2 bases. Germline V gene sequence: CDR1 GTSNPN, CDR2 SVGIG (reference sequence). The CDR3 sequence is CAWIRTGGNTEAFF. DNA of the CDR3: TGTGCCTGGATACGGACAGGCGGCAACACTGAAGCTTTCTTT.

V is TRBV11-3 and J is TRBJ2-7; D is undetermined. CDR3 size: 13 residues. Per the germline V gene, CDR1 is SGHNT and CDR2 is YENEEA. The germline V and J ends were trimmed by 5 bases and 4 bases, with 12 bases remaining between them. CDR3: CASSLGPQYEQYV. CDR3 nucleotides: TGTGCCAGCAGCCTAGGTCCCCAGTACGAGCAGTACGTC.

The chain is built from TRBV11-1 and TRBJ1-2; D is uncertain. Germline V gives CDR1 SGHAT, CDR2 FQDESV (reference sequence). This CDR3 is 14 amino acids long. V lost 5 bases, J lost 6 bases, and 16 bases lay in between. The CDR3 DNA is TGTGCCAGCAGCCGGCCCGGGGAATGGGATGGCTACACCTTC. Translating it yields CASSRPGEWDGYTF.

The chain links TRBV3-1 (or the pseudogene TRBV3-2) to TRBJ1-5; maybe TRBD1 (5 bases). V was trimmed by 0 bases and J by 8 bases, leaving 14 bases between them. The CDR3 runs 15 residues. CDR1 and CDR2 from the germline V gene are LGHDT and YNNKEL (reference sequence). The CDR3 protein is CASSQDERGPKPQHF. The CDR3 nucleotides are TGTGCCAGCAGCCAAGATGAAAGGGGCCCCAAGCCCCAGCATTTT.